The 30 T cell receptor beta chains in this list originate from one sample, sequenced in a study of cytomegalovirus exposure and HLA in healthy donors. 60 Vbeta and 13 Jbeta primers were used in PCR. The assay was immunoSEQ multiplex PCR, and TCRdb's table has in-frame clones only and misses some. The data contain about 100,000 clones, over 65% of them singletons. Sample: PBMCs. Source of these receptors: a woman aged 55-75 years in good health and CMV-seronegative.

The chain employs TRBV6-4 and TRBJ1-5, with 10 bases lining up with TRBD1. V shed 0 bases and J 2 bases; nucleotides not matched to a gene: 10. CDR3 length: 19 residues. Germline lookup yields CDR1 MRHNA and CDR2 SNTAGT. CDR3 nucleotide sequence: TGTGCCAGCAGTGACTCCAGACAGGGGGCCATAACGGGCAATCAGCCCCAGCATTTT. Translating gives CASSDSRQGAITGNQPQHF.

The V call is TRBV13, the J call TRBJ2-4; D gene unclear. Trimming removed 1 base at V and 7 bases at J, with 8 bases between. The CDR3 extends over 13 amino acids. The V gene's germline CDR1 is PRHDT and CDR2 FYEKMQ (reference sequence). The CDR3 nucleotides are TGTGCCAGCAGCTTAGCAGGTTTCAACATTCAGTACTTC. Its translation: CASSLAGFNIQYF.

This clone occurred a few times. The CDR3 DNA sequence: TGTGCCAGCAGTCAAGGTCTCTCCTACGAGCAGTACTTC. This translates into CASSQGLSYEQYF. V usage is TRBV2 and J usage is TRBJ2-7; D unresolved. The ends were cut back, 5 bases at V and 0 bases at J, with 8 bases in the middle. Germline CDR1 SNHLY, CDR2 FYNNEI. CDR3 length: 13 residues.

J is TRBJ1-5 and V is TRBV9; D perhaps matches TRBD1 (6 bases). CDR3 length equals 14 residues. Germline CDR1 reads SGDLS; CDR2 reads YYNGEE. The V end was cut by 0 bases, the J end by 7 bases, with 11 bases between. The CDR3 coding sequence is TGTGCCAGCAGCGTAGGCAGGGGCAGCCAGCCCCAGCATTTT. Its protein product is CASSVGRGSQPQHF.

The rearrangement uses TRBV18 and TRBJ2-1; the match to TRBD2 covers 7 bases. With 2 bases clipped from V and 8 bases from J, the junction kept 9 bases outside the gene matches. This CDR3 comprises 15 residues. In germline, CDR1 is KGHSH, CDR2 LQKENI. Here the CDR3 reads CASSPRAGPGDEQFF. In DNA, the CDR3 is TGTGCCAGCTCACCAAGAGCGGGACCGGGGGATGAGCAGTTCTTC.

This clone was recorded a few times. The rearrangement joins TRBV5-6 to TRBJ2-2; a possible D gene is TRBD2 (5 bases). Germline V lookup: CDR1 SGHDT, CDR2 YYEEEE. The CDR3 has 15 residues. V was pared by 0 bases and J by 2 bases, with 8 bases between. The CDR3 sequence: CASSLGGLNTGELFF. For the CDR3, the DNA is TGTGCCAGCAGCTTGGGAGGACTCAACACCGGGGAGCTGTTTTTT. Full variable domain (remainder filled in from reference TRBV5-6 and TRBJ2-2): DAGVTQSPTHLIKTRGQQVTLRCSPKSGHDTVSWYQQALGQGPQFIFQYYEEEERQRGNFPDRFSGHQFPNYSSELNVNALLLGDSALYLCASSLGGLNTGELFFGEGSRLTVL.

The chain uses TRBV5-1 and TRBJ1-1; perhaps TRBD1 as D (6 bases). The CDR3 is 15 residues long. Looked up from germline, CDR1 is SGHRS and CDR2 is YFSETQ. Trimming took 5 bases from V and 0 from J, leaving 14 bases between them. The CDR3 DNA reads TGCGCCAGCAGGCCAGGGAGGGGGATGAACACTGAAGCTTTCTTT. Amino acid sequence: CASRPGRGMNTEAFF.

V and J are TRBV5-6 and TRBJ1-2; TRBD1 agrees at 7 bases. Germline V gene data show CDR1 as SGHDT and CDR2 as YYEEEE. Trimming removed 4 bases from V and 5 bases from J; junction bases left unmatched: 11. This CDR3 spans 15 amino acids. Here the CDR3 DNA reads TGTGCCAGCAGCATCGGGGCGGGGACAGCTTATGGCTACACCTTC. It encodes CASSIGAGTAYGYTF.

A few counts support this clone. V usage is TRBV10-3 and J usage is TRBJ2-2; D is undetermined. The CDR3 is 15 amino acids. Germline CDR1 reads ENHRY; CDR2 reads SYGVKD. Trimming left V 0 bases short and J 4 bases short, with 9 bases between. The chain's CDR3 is CAISESKRPTGELFF. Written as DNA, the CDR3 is TGTGCCATCAGTGAGTCGAAGAGGCCCACCGGGGAGCTGTTTTTT.

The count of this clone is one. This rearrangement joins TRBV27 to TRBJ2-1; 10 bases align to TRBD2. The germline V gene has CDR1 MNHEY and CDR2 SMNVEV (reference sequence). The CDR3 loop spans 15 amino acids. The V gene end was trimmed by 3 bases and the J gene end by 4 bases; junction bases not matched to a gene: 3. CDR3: CASSFETSGYNEQFF. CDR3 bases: TGTGCCAGCAGTTTTGAGACTAGCGGGTACAATGAGCAGTTCTTC.

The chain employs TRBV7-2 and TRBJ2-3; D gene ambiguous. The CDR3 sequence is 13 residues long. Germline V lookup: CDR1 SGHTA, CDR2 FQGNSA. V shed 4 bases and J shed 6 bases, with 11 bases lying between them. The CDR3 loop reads CASSSYPADTQYF. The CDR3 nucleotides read TGTGCCAGCAGCTCCTACCCAGCGGATACGCAGTATTTT.

The DNA for the CDR3 is TGTGCCAGCAGCTTAGGGGCTAGCACAGATACGCAGTATTTT. As protein: CASSLGASTDTQYF. The gene calls are TRBV7-2 and TRBJ2-3, with D uncertain. This CDR3 is 14 amino acids long. CDR1 SGHTA and CDR2 FQGNSA come from the germline V gene. V was trimmed by 1 base and J by 0 bases, leaving 5 bases between them. The variable domain in full, with the rest retrieved from reference TRBV7-2 and TRBJ2-3, is GAGVSQSPSNKVTEKGKDVELRCDPISGHTALYWYRQSLGQGLEFLIYFQGNSAPDKSGLPSDRFSAERTGGSVSTLTIQRTQQEDSAVYLCASSLGASTDTQYFGPGTRLTVL.

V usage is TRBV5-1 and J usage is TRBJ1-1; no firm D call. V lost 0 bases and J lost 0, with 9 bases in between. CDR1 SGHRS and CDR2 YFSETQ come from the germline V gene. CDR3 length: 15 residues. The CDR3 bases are TGCGCCAGCAGCTTGGGTCCCACAATGAACACTGAAGCTTTCTTT. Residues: CASSLGPTMNTEAFF.

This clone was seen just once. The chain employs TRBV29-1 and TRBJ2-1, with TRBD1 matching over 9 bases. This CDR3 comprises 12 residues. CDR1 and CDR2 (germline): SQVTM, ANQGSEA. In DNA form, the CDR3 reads TGCAGGGTGGACAGGGGCGTAAATGAGCAGTTCTTC. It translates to CRVDRGVNEQFF.

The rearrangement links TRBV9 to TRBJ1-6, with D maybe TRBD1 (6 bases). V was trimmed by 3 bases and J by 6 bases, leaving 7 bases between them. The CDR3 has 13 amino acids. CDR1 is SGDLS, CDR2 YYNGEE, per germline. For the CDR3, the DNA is TGTGCCAGCAGCGCAGGGGTTAATTCACCCCTCCACTTT. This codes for CASSAGVNSPLHF.

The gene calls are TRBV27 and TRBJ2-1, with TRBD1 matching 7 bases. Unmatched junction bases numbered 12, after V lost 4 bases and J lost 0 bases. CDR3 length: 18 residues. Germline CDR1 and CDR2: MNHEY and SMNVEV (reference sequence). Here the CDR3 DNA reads TGTGCCAGCAGTTCGAGGGACAGAAGGTCGAGCTCCTACAATGAGCAGTTCTTC. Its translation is CASSSRDRRSSSYNEQFF.

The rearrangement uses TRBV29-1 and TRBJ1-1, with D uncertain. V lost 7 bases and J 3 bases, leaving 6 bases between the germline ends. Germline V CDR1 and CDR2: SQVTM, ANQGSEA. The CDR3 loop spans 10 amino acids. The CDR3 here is CSATDTEAFF. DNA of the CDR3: TGCAGCGCTACCGACACTGAAGCTTTCTTT.

Here the CDR3 reads CAISESGGGRTGDQPQHF. The CDR3 DNA reads TGTGCCATCAGTGAGTCTGGGGGCGGCAGGACAGGGGATCAGCCCCAGCATTTT. This chain uses TRBV10-3 with TRBJ1-5; 9 bases are shared with TRBD1. Germline assignment: CDR1 ENHRY and CDR2 SYGVKD. V shed 0 bases, J shed 5 bases, and the junction held 11 bases outside the gene matches. The CDR3 has 18 amino acids.

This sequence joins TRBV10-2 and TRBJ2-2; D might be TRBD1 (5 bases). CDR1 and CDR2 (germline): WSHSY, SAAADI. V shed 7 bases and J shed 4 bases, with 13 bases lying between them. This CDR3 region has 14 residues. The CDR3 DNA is TGCGCCAGCAAGGCAGGGCGACGCACCGGGGAGCTGTTTTTT. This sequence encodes CASKAGRRTGELFF.

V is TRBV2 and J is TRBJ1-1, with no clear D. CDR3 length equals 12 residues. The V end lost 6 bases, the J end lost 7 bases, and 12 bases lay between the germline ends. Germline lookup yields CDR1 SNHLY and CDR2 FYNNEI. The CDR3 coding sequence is TGTGCCAGCAGCCCAGCGGGAGGTGAAGCTTTCTTT. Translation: CASSPAGGEAFF.

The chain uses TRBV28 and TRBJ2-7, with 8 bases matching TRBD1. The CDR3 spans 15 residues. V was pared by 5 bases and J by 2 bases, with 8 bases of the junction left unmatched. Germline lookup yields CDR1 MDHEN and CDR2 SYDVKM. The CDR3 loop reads CASSPGGAGAYEQYF. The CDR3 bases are TGTGCCAGCAGTCCAGGGGGCGCCGGTGCCTACGAGCAGTACTTC.

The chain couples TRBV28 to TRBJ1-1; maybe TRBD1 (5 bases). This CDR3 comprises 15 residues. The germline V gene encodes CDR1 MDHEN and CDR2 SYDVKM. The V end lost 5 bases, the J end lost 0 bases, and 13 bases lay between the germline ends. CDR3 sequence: CASSDTWTMNTEAFF. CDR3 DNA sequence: TGTGCCAGCAGTGACACATGGACAATGAACACTGAAGCTTTCTTT. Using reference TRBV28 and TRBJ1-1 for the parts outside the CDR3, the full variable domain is DVKVTQSSRYLVKRTGEKVFLECVQDMDHENMFWYRQDPGLGLRLIYFSYDVKMKEKGDIPEGYSVSREKKERFSLILESASTNQTSMYLCASSDTWTMNTEAFFGQGTRLTVV.

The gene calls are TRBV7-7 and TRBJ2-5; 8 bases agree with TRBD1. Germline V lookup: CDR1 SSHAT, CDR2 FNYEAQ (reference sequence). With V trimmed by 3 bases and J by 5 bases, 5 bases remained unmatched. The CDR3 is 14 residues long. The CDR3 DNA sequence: TGTGCCAGCAGCTTTGGACAGGGCCGGGAGACCCAGTACTTC. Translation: CASSFGQGRETQYF.

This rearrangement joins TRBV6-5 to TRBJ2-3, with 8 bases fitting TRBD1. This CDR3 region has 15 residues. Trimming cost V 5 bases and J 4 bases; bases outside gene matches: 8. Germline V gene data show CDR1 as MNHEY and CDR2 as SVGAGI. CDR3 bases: TGTGCCAGCAGTCAGGACAGGGTAGGGTCAGATACGCAGTATTTT. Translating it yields CASSQDRVGSDTQYF.

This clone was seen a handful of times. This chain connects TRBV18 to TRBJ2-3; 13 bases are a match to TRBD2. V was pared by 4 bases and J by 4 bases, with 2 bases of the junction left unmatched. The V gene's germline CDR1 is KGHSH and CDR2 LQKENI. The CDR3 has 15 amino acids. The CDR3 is CASSRLAGGPDTQYF. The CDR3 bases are TGTGCCAGCTCACGACTAGCGGGGGGTCCAGATACGCAGTATTTT.

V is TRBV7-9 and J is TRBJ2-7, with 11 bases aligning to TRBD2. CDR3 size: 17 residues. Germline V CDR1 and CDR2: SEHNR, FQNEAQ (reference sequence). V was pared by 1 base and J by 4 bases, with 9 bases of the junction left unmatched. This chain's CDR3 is CASSLEGSSGRRYEQYF. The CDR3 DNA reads TGTGCCAGCAGCTTAGAGGGGTCTAGCGGGAGGAGGTACGAGCAGTACTTC.

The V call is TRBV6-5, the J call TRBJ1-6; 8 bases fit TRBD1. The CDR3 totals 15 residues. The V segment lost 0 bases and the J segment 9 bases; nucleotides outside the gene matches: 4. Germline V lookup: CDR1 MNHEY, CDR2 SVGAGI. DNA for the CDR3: TGTGCCAGCAGTTACTCCGGGACAGGCGGTTCACCCCTCCACTTT. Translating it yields CASSYSGTGGSPLHF.

The CDR3 nucleotides read TGTGCCAGCTCACCGACAACAACAACCTACGAGCAGTACTTC. Translated: CASSPTTTTYEQYF. The rearrangement joins TRBV18 to TRBJ2-7; D is unclear. The CDR3 has 14 residues. The V and J ends lost 3 bases and 2 bases respectively, with 11 bases between them. Germline assignment: CDR1 KGHSH and CDR2 LQKENI.

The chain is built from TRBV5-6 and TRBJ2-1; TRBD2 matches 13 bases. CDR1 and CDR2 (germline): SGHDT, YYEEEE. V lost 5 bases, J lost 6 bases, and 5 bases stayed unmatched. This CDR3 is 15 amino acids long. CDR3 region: CASRALAGGSNEQFF. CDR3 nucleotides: TGTGCCAGCAGAGCACTAGCGGGGGGGAGCAATGAGCAGTTCTTC.

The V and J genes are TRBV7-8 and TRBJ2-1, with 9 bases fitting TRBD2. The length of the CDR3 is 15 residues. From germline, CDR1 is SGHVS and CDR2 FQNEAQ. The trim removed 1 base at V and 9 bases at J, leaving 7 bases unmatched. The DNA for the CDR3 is TGTGCCAGCAGCTTAGGCCCTAGCGGGGATTTTGAGCAGTTCTTC. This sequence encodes CASSLGPSGDFEQFF. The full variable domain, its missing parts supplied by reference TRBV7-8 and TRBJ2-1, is GAGVSQSPRYKVAKRGQDVALRCDPISGHVSLFWYQQALGQGPEFLTYFQNEAQLDKSGLPSDRFFAERPEGSVSTLKIQRTQQEDSAVYLCASSLGPSGDFEQFFGPGTRLTVL.